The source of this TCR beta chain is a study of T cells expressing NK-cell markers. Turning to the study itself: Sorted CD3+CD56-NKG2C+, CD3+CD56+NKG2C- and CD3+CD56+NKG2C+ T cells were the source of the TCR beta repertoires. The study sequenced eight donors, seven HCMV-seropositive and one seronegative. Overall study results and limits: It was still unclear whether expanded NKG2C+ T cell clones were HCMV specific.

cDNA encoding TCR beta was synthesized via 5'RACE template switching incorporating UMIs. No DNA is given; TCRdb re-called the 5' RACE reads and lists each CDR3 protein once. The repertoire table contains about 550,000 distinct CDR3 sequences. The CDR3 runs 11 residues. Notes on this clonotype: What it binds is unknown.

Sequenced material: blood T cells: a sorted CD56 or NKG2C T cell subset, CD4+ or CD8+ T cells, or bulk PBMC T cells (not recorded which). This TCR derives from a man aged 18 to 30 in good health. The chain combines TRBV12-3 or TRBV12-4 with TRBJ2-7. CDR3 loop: CASSIIYEQYF.